This T cell receptor beta chain came from a study of cytomegalovirus exposure and HLA in healthy donors. This CDR3 is 15 amino acids long. V dropped 5 bases and J dropped 5; count of bases not matched to a gene: 5. Germline values: CDR1 LNHDA, CDR2 SQIVND (reference sequence). Comments on this clone: Its cognate antigen is unknown.

With 60 Vbeta and 13 Jbeta primers, the PCR was carried out. Data came from immunoSEQ multiplex PCR; TCRdb stores just in-frame clones and leaves some out. The profile covers about 160,000 clones, with roughly 80% appearing a single time and around 6.5% taken by the ten largest. Regarding the study as a whole: Many donors carried some public TCRs, although rarity characterized most TCR sequences. Some V segments, including TRBV6-2 and TRBV6-3, were excluded as indistinguishable.

This sequence was found in a male donor in good health and CMV-seropositive. The rearrangement links TRBV19 to TRBJ1-4; 10 nucleotides align to TRBD1. Material for sequencing was PBMCs. In nucleotides, the CDR3 is TGTGCCAGTAGTGTGACGGGACAGGGGAATGAAAAACTGTTTTTT. Translation: CASSVTGQGNEKLFF.